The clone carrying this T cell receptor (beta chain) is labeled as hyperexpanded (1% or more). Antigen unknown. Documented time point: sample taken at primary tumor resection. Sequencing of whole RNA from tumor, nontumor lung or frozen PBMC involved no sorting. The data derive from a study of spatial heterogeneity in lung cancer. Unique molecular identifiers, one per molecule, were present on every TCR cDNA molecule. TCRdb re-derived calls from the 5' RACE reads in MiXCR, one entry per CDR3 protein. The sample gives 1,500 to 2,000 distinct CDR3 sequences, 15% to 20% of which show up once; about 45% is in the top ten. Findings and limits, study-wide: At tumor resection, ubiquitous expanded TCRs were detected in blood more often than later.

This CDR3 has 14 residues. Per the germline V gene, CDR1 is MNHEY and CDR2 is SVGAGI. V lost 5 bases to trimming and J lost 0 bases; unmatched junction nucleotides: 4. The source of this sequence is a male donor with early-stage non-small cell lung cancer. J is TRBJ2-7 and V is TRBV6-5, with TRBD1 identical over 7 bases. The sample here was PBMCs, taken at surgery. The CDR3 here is CASSLRTGSYEQYF. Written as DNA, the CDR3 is TGTGCCAGCAGTCTCAGGACAGGCTCCTACGAGCAGTACTTC.